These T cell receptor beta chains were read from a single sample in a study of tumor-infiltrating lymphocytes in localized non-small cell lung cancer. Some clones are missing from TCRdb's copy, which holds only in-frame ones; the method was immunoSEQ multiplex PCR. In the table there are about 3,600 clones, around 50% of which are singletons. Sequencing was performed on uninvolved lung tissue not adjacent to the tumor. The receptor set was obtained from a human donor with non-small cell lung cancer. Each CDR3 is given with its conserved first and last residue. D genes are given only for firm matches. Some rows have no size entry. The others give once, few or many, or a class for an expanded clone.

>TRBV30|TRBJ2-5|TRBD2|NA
TGTGCCTGGGCGGAATCCTTAGCGGGGGGACAAGAGACCCAGTACTTC
CAWAESLAGGQETQYF
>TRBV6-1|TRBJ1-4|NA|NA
TGTGCCAGCAGTGAAGGCGGGGGGGGCGGTGAAAAACTGTTTTTT
CASSEGGGGGEKLFF
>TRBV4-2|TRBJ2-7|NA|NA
TGTGCCAGCAGCCAAGAGGGACGGATCTCCTACGAGCAGTACTTC
CASSQEGRISYEQYF
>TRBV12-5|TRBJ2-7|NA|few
TGTGCTAGTGGTTTAGGCAGGGCTTACGAGCAGTACTTC
CASGLGRAYEQYF
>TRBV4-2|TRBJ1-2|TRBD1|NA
TGTGCCAGCAGCCGACAGGGGGAGTCTAACTATGGCTACACCTTC
CASSRQGESNYGYTF
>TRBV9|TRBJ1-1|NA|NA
TGTGCCAGCAGCGTAGAATGGGCAAGCCCTGAAGCTTTCTTT
CASSVEWASPEAFF
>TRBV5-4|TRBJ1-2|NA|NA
TGTGCCAGCAGCTTAGTCGACAGGCCTAACTATGGCTACACCTTC
CASSLVDRPNYGYTF
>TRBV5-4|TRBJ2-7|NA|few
TGTGCCAGCAGCTTGGATGGAGACGAGCAGTACTTC
CASSLDGDEQYF
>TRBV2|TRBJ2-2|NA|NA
TGTGCCAGCAGTGAAAGGCACACTGCGAACACCGGGGAGCTGTTTTTT
CASSERHTANTGELFF
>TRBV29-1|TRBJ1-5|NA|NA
TGCAGCGGTGGAAGTGGCGCGGACCAGCCCCAGCATTTT
CSGGSGADQPQHF
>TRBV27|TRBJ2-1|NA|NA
TGTGCCAGCAGTTTAATGGTGGGTGGGGGTAATGAGCAGTTCTTC
CASSLMVGGGNEQFF
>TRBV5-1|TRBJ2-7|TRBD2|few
TGCGCCAGCAGCTTGCCAGCGGGAGGCGGCGAGCAGTACTTC
CASSLPAGGGEQYF
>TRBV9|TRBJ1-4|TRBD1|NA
TGTGCCAGCAGCGTAAGCATACCGGGATTTGGACAGGGCGATCTGAGGGAAAAACTGTTTTTT
CASSVSIPGFGQGDLREKLFF
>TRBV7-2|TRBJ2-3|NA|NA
TGTGCCAGCAGCTTGTTCACAGATACGCAGTATTTT
CASSLFTDTQYF
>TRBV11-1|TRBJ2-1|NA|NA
TGTGCCAGCAGCTTAGCGAGGGTTGGTTCCTACAATGAGCAGTTCTTC
CASSLARVGSYNEQFF
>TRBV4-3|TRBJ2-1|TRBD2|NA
TGCGCCAGCAGCCAATGGTCTAGCGGGGGAAGAGGGGAGCAGTTCTTC
CASSQWSSGGRGEQFF
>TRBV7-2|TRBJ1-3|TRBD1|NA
TGTGCCAGCAGCTTAGGATACAGGGGGCCGGTGGGAAACACCATATATTTT
CASSLGYRGPVGNTIYF
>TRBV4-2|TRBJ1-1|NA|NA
TGTGCCAGCAGCCGTGCCGATACTGAAGCTTTCTTT
CASSRADTEAFF
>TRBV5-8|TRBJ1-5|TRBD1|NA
TGTGCCAGCAGCCAAGCGACAGGGTTCGATCAGCCCCAGCATTTT
CASSQATGFDQPQHF
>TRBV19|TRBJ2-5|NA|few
TGTGCCAGTAGTATGCAAGAGACCCAGTACTTC
CASSMQETQYF
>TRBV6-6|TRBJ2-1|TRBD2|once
TGTGCCAGCGCGGGACTAGCTGATGAGCAGTTCTTC
CASAGLADEQFF
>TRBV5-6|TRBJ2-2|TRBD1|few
TGTGCCAGCAGCTGGGGGGCGACAGGGGGGTCGAACACCGGGGAGCTGTTTTTT
CASSWGATGGSNTGELFF
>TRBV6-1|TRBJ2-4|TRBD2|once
TGTGCCAGCAGTGAACAGTCGGGGGGAGCCAAAAACATTCAGTACTTC
CASSEQSGGAKNIQYF
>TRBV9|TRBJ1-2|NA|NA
TGTGCCAGCAGTAGGGATAGGGGGGGCAACTATGGCTACACCTTC
CASSRDRGGNYGYTF
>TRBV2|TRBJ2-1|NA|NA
TGTGCCAGCAGCTCGGGAGCAGATGAGCAGTTCTTC
CASSSGADEQFF
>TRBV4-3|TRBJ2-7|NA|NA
TGCGCCAGCAGCCAAGATCTCCATTTTACCTACGAGCAGTACTTC
CASSQDLHFTYEQYF
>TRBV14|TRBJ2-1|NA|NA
TGTGCCAGCAGCTCCCGGGCTGGTACCTACAATGAGCAGTTCTTC
CASSSRAGTYNEQFF
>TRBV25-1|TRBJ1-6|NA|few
TGTGCCAGCACCTCAACGGGGGATTCACCCCTCCACTTT
CASTSTGDSPLHF
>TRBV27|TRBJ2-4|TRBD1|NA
TGTGCCAGCAGGGGACAGCCAAACATTCAGTACTTC
CASRGQPNIQYF
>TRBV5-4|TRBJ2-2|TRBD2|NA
TGTGCCAGCAGCTCCTTTAGCGGGGGGAACACCGGGGAGCTGTTTTTT
CASSSFSGGNTGELFF
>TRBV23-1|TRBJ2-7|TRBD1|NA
TGCGCCAGCAGTCAATCTCGGGACAGCTCCTGTGTGCAGTACTTC
CASSQSRDSSCVQYF
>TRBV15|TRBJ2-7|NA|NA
TGTGCCACCAGCAGAGATTTAGGTCTTTACGAGCAGTACTTC
CATSRDLGLYEQYF
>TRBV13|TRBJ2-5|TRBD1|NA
TGTGCCAGCAGCCGGGACAGCTTGCAAGAGACCCAGTACTTC
CASSRDSLQETQYF
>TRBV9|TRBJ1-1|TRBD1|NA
TGTGCCAGCAGCGAACAGGGGGCTGGGACTGAAGCTTTCTTT
CASSEQGAGTEAFF
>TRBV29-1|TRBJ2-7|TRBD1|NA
TGCAGCGTTGAGTCGACAGGGGGCGGGGAGCAGTACTTC
CSVESTGGGEQYF
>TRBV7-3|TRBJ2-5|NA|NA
TGTGCCAGCAGCTTCGGTGGGGAAGGGACCCAGTACTTC
CASSFGGEGTQYF
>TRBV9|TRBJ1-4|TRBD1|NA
TGTGCCAGCAGCGTGGGGACAGAGTCTAATGAAAAACTGTTTTTT
CASSVGTESNEKLFF
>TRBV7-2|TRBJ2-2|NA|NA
TGTGCCAGCAGCTTAAGACAGACGAACACCGGGGAGCTGTTTTTT
CASSLRQTNTGELFF
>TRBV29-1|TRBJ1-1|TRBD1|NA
TGCAGCGTTGAAGGAGGGACAGGGATGGGCACTGAAGCTTTCTTT
CSVEGGTGMGTEAFF
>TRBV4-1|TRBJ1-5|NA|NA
TGCGCCAGCAGCCAAGATTTGCAGGCGGGGCGGCCCCAGCATTTT
CASSQDLQAGRPQHF
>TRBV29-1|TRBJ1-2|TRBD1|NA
TGCAGCGTTGAAGATCCCGGGACAGGGGAATATGGCTACACCTTC
CSVEDPGTGEYGYTF
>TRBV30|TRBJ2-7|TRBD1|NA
TGTGCCTGGAGTTCTCAGGGGGTGGAGCAGTACTTC
CAWSSQGVEQYF
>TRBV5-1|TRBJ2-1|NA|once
TGCGCCAGCAGCTTCAGGCCGGGTACAGTCTACAATGAGCAGTTCTTC
CASSFRPGTVYNEQFF
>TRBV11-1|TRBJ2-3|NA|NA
TGTGCCAGCAGCCCCCCCTTGGGGGCAGATACGCAGTATTTT
CASSPPLGADTQYF
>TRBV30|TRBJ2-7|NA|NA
TGTGCCTGGAGTACAGCGACCGGAGTCGAGCAGTACTTC
CAWSTATGVEQYF
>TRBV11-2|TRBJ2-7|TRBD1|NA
TGTGCCAGCCGACGGGGACAGGGGGCCTACGAGCAGTACTTC
CASRRGQGAYEQYF